A selection of T cell receptor beta chains follows, all from one sample in a study of Ad26.COV2.S vaccination and SARS-CoV-2 variants. Measured with immunoSEQ multiplex PCR; TCRdb has only the in-frame clones, and not every one. This table holds 85,000 to 120,000 clones, around 80% found once. Source: peripheral blood, taken after recovery from COVID-19. The receptors were gathered from a human donor who had recovered from COVID-19. Each CDR3 is given with its conserved first and last residue. D genes are given only for firm matches. Expanded clones get a size class; other rows say once, few or many, or leave the size out.

V	D	J	size	DNA	CDR3
TRBV28	NA	TRBJ1-4	NA	TGTGCCAGCAGTGGCCTGGGGCGGGCGGGTGAAAAACTGTTTTTT	CASSGLGRAGEKLFF
TRBV2	TRBD1	TRBJ2-1	few	TGTGCCACCCGACCAGGGGGCTCCTACAATGAGCAGTTCTTC	CATRPGGSYNEQFF
TRBV9	TRBD2	TRBJ2-3	NA	TGTGCCAGCAGACCAGCGGGGGACTTCACAGATACGCAGTATTTT	CASRPAGDFTDTQYF
TRBV5-1	TRBD1	TRBJ1-2	NA	TGCGCCAGCAGCTTGGGCCTACCGACAGGGACTGGCTACACCTTC	CASSLGLPTGTGYTF
TRBV27	TRBD2	TRBJ2-3	NA	TGTGCCAGCAGACGTGCGGGGGGGCCCACAGATACGCAGTATTTT	CASRRAGGPTDTQYF
TRBV10-1	TRBD1	TRBJ2-1	NA	TGCGCCAGCAGCCGGACAGGGGACACATACAATGAGCAGTTCTTC	CASSRTGDTYNEQFF
TRBV12-5	NA	TRBJ1-3	NA	TGTGCTAGTGGCACTGGAAACACCATATATTTT	CASGTGNTIYF
TRBV30	TRBD1	TRBJ1-3	NA	TGTGCCTGGACTACAGGGGCTTCTGGAAACACCATATATTTT	CAWTTGASGNTIYF
TRBV28	NA	TRBJ1-4	NA	TGTGCCAGCAGTGGGGGAGGGGTTTATGAAAAACTGTTTTTT	CASSGGGVYEKLFF
TRBV2	TRBD2	TRBJ2-7	NA	TGTGCCAGCAGGGACTGGGCGGGGGGACCCTACGAGCAGTACTTC	CASRDWAGGPYEQYF
TRBV24-1	NA	TRBJ2-2	NA	TGTGCCACCAGCCTAGGGGTTGCGAACACCGGGGAGCTGTTTTTT	CATSLGVANTGELFF
TRBV20-1	TRBD2	TRBJ2-5	NA	TGCAGTGCTAGTCTAAGCGGGGGAGCAGAAGAGACCCAGTACTTC	CSASLSGGAEETQYF
TRBV3-1/TRBV3-2	NA	TRBJ2-6	once	TGTGCCAGCAGCTTCGGATGGGCGGCTGGGGCCAACGTCCTGACTTTC	CASSFGWAAGANVLTF
TRBV7-9	NA	TRBJ1-2	once	TGTGCCAGCAGCTCGGACCGGCCCGAAGTGGCGAGGTATGGCTACACCTTC	CASSSDRPEVARYGYTF
TRBV5-4	NA	TRBJ1-2	NA	TGTGCCAGCAGCTTGGAAGGGGGCTACACCTTC	CASSLEGGYTF
TRBV24-1	NA	TRBJ2-7	NA	TGTGCCACCAGTGATTCCGGACCGGACACCTACGAGCAGTACTTC	CATSDSGPDTYEQYF
TRBV3-1/TRBV3-2	NA	TRBJ2-2	NA	TGTGCCAGCAGCCAGAGAGAAACCGGGGAGCTGTTTTTT	CASSQRETGELFF
TRBV15	NA	TRBJ2-4	NA	TGTGCCACCAGCAGAGGGCAGGGAGATGGAGGTGCCAAAAACATTCAGTACTTC	CATSRGQGDGGAKNIQYF
TRBV25-1	TRBD1	TRBJ2-2	few	TGTGCCAGCAGTGACCCCACAGGACAGGGCCAGAACACCGGGGAGCTGTTTTTT	CASSDPTGQGQNTGELFF
TRBV10-3	TRBD2	TRBJ2-5	NA	TGTGCCATCAGTGTGGGACTAGCGGGGGGGCCGGGCGAGACCCAGTACTTC	CAISVGLAGGPGETQYF
TRBV6-2/TRBV6-3	NA	TRBJ1-3	NA	TGTGCCAGCAGCAGGGACCGCCGCTCTGGAAACACCATATATTTT	CASSRDRRSGNTIYF
TRBV6-5	NA	TRBJ2-3	few	TGTGCCAGCAGTATGTCGGGGGTAACAGATACGCAGTATTTT	CASSMSGVTDTQYF
TRBV19	NA	TRBJ2-1	NA	TGTGCCAGTAGTATCCTGGGAATGGATGAGCAGTTCTTC	CASSILGMDEQFF
TRBV6-1	TRBD1	TRBJ1-2	once	TGTGCCAGCAATGACAGGGGGCTTAACTATGGCTACACCTTC	CASNDRGLNYGYTF
TRBV19	NA	TRBJ1-1	NA	TGTGCCAGCCTCGGGCGACGGAACACTGAAGCTTTCTTT	CASLGRRNTEAFF
TRBV4-3	NA	TRBJ1-4	NA	TGCGCCAGCAGCCACCAAATTGACCCATTCAATGAAAAACTGTTTTTT	CASSHQIDPFNEKLFF
TRBV7-2	TRBD1	TRBJ2-2	NA	TGTGCCAGCAGCGCGGGACAGGGGTTCACCGGGGAGCTGTTTTTT	CASSAGQGFTGELFF
TRBV2	NA	TRBJ2-7	NA	TGTGCCAGCTCGAAGGGGGTCTACGAGCAGTACTTC	CASSKGVYEQYF
TRBV5-1	NA	TRBJ1-6	NA	TGCGCCAGCAGCTTGGAAGGGGGGAGGGATTCACCCCTCCACTTT	CASSLEGGRDSPLHF
TRBV29-1	NA	TRBJ1-1	NA	TGCAGCGTTGTGCCGCGTGTGGGATATGGCGCCGACACTGAAGCTTTCTTT	CSVVPRVGYGADTEAFF
TRBV11-2	NA	TRBJ1-6	NA	TGTGCCAGCAGCTTATCCGGGGAACTCTATTCACCCCTCCACTTT	CASSLSGELYSPLHF
TRBV5-6	NA	TRBJ2-1	NA	TGTGCCAGCAGCTTGACAAGACTAGGAAGTGAGCAGTTCTTC	CASSLTRLGSEQFF
TRBV29-1	NA	TRBJ1-1	NA	TGCAGCGTTGAAGACCAGTCGTTGAACACTGAAGCTTTCTTT	CSVEDQSLNTEAFF
TRBV7-9	NA	TRBJ1-6	NA	TGTGCCAGCAGCTTCGGACAGCGAAATTCACCCCTCCACTTT	CASSFGQRNSPLHF
TRBV7-9	NA	TRBJ1-6	NA	TGTGCCAGCGGGCCCCAGTCGTCCTCACCCCTCCACTTT	CASGPQSSSPLHF
TRBV5-4	NA	TRBJ2-2	few	TGTGCCAGCAGCCCGGACGGCCCTTGGAACACCGGGGAGCTGTTTTTT	CASSPDGPWNTGELFF
TRBV19	TRBD1	TRBJ2-7	NA	TGTGCCAGTAGCACCGGGACAGGGGGGGTTTTCGAGCAGTACTTC	CASSTGTGGVFEQYF
TRBV7-9	NA	TRBJ1-4	NA	TGTGCCAGCAGCTTGGCCTCCACTAATGAAAAACTGTTTTTT	CASSLASTNEKLFF
TRBV3-1/TRBV3-2	TRBD1	TRBJ1-5	NA	TGTGCCAGCAGCCAAGGCAGGGGGGATCAGCCCCAGCATTTT	CASSQGRGDQPQHF
TRBV5-4	TRBD1	TRBJ2-5	NA	TGTGCCAGCAGCACCGGGACAGGGCAGGGAGAGACCCAGTACTTC	CASSTGTGQGETQYF
TRBV27	NA	TRBJ2-1	NA	TGTGCCAGCACTGTGGGGTATGAGCAGTTCTTC	CASTVGYEQFF
TRBV14	TRBD1	TRBJ2-1	NA	TGTGCCAGCAGCTCCGGACAGGGTAGGAACAATGAGCAGTTCTTC	CASSSGQGRNNEQFF